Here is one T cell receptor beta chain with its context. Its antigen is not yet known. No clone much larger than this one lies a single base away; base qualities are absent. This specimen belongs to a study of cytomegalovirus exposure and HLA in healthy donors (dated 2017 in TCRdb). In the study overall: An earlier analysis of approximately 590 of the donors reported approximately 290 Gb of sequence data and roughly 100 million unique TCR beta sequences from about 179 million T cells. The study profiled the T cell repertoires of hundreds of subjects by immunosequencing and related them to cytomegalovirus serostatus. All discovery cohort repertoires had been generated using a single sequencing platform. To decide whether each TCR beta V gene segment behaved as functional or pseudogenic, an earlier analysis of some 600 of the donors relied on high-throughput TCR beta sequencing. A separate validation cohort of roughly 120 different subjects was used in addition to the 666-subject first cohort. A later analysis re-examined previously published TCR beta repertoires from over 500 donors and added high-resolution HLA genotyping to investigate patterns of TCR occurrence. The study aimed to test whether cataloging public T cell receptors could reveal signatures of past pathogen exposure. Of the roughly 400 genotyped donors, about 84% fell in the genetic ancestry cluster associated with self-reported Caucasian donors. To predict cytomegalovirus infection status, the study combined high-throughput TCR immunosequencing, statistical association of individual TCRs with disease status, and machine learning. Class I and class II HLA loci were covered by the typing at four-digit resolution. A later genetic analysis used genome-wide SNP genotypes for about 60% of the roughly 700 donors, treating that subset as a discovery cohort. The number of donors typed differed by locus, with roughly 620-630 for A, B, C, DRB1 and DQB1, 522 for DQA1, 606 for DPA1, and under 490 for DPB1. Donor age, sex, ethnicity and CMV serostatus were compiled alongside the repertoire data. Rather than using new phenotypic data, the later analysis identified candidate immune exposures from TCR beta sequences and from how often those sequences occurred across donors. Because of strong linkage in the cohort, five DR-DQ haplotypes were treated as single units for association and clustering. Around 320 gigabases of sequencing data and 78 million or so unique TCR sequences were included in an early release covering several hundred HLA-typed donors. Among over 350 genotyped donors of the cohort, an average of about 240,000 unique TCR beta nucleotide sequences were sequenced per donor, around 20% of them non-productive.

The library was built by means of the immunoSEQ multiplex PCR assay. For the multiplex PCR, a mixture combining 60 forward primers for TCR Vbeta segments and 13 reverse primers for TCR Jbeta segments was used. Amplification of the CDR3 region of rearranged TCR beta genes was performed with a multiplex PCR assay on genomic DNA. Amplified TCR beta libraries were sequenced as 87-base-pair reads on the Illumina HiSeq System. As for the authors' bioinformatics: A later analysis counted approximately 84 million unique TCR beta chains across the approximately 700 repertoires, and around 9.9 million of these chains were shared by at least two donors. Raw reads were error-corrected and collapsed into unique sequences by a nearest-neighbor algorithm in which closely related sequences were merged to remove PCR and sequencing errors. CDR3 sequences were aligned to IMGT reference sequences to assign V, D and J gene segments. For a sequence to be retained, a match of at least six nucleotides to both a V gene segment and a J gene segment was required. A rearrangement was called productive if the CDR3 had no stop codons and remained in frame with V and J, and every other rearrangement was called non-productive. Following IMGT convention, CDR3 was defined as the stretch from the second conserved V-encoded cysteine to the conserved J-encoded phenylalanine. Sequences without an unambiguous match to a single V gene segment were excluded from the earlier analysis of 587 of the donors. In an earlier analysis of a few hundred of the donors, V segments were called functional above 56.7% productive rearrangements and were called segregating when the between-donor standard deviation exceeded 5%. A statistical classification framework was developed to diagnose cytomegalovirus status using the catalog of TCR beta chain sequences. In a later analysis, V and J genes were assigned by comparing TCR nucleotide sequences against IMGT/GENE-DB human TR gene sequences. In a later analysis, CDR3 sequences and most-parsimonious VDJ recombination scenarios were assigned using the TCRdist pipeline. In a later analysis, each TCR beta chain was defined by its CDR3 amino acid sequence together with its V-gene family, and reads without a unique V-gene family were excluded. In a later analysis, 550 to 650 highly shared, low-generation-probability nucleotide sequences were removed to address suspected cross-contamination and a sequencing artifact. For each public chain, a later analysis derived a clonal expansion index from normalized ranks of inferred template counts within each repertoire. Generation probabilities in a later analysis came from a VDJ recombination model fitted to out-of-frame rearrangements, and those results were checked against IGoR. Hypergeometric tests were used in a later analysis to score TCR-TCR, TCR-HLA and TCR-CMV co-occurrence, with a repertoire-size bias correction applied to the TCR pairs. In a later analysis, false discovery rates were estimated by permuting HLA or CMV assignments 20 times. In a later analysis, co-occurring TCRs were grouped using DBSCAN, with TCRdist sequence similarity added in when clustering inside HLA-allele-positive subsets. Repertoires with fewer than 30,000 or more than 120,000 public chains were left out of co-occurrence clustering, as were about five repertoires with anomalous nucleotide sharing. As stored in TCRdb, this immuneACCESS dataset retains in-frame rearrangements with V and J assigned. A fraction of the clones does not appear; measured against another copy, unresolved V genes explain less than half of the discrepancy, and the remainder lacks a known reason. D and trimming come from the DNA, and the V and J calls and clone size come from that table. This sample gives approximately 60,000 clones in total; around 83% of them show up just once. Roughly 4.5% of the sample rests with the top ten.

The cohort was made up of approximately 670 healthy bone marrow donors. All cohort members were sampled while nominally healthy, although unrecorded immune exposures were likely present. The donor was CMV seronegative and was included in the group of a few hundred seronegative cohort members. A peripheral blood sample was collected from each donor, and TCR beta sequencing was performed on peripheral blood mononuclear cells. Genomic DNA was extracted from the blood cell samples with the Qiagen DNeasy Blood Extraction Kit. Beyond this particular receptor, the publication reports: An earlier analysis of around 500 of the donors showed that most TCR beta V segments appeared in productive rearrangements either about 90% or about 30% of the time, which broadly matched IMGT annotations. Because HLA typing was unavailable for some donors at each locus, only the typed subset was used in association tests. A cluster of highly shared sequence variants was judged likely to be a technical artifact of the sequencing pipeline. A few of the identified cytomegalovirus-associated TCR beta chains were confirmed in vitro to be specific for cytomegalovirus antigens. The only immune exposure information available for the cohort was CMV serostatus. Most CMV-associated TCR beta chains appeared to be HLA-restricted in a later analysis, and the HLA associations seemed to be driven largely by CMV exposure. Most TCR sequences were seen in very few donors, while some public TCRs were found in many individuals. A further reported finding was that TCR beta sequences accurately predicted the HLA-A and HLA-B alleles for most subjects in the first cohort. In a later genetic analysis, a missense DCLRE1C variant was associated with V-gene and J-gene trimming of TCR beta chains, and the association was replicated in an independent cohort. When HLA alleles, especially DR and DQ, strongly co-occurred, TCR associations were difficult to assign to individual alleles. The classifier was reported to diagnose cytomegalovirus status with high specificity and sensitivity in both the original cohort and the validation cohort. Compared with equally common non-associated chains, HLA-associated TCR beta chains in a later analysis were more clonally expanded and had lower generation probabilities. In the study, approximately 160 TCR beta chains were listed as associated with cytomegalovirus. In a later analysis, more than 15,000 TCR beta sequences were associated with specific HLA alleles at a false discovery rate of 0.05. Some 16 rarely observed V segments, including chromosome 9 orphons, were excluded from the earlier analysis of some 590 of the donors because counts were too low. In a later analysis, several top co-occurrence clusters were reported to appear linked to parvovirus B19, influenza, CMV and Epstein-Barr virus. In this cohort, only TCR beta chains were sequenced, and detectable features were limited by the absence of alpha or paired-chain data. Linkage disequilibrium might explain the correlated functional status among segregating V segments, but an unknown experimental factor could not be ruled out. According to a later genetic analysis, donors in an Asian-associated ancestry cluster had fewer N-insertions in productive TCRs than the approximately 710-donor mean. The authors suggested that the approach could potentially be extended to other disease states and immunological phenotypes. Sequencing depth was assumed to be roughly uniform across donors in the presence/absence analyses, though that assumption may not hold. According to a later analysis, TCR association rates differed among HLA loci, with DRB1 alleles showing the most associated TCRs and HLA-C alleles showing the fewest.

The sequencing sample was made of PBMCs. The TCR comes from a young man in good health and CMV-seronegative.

The bases are TGTGCCAGCAGATCGGACAGGGTTCCCTACGAGCAGTACTTC. Translation gives CASRSDRVPYEQYF. The chain joins TRBV6-5 to TRBJ2-7; 8 middle bases align to TRBD1. The germline V gene specifies MNHEY as CDR1 and SVGAGI as CDR2. There are 14 amino acids in the CDR3, from cysteine to phenylalanine inclusive. Only CDR3 DNA is held: 42 bases, read in frame from base 1. V is cut back by 6 bases and J by 2 bases, with 6 bases in the junction unmatched.